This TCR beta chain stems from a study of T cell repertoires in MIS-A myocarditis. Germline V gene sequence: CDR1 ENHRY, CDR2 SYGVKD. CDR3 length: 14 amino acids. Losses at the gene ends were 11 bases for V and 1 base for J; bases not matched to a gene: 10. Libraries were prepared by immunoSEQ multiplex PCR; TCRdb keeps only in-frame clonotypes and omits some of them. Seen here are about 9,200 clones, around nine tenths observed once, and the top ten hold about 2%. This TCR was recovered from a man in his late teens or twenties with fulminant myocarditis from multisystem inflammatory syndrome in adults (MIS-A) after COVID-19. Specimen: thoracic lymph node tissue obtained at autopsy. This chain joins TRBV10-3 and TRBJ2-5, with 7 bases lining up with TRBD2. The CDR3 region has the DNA TGTGCCTCGGGCGGAGCGGGACTCCAAGAGACCCAGTACTTC. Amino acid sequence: CASGGAGLQETQYF.